A single sample gave rise to the 7 T cell receptor beta chains below, sequenced in a study of ipilimumab plus nivolumab after autologous stem cell transplantation. The method was immunoSEQ multiplex PCR; TCRdb's version includes in-frame clones alone and lacks a portion of them. This table has approximately 84,000 clones, approximately 86% appearing once. The sequenced sample was PBMCs, obtained in a trial of ipilimumab plus nivolumab as post-transplant consolidation. All receptors come from a male donor with diffuse large B-cell lymphoma.

Worth noting for this clone: The sample has other DNA sequences that encode this CDR3 too. V usage is TRBV6-5 and J usage is TRBJ2-5, with D tentatively TRBD1 (6 bases). Trimming shortened V by 0 bases and J by 8 bases, and 16 bases separated the two germline ends. The length of the CDR3 is 15 residues. Germline lookup yields CDR1 MNHEY and CDR2 SVGAGI. The CDR3 nucleotides are TGTGCCAGCAGTTACTCGACGTTCGCAGGGGAAACCCAGTACTTC. Encoded protein: CASSYSTFAGETQYF.

This clone has a single count. The chain has TRBV7-9 and TRBJ1-2; no firm D call. Germline V gene data show CDR1 as SEHNR and CDR2 as FQNEAQ (reference sequence). V was shortened by 6 bases and J by 2 bases, with 10 bases between the two germline ends. CDR3 size: 13 residues. The CDR3 region is CASSPSANYGYTF. CDR3 DNA: TGTGCCAGCAGTCCCTCAGCCAACTATGGCTACACCTTC.

V and J are TRBV4-1 and TRBJ1-5; the D is unclear. The CDR3 consists of 15 residues. Per the germline V gene, CDR1 is MGHRA and CDR2 is YSYEKL. The V and J ends lost 4 bases and 5 bases respectively, with 15 bases between them. In DNA form, the CDR3 reads TGCGCCAGCAGCCTGGACCGCCAATCCTATCAGCCCCAGCATTTT. Amino acid sequence: CASSLDRQSYQPQHF.

A few counts support this clone. This chain links TRBV7-2 with TRBJ1-3; D ambiguous. CDR1 and CDR2 from the germline V gene are SGHTA and FQGNSA. This CDR3 has 14 residues. V was trimmed by 2 bases and J by 0 bases, leaving 5 bases between them. The CDR3: CASSLTTSGNTIYF. The CDR3 DNA sequence: TGTGCCAGCAGCTTAACCACCTCTGGAAACACCATATATTTT. The entire variable domain, with the rest obtained from reference TRBV7-2 and TRBJ1-3, is as follows: GAGVSQSPSNKVTEKGKDVELRCDPISGHTALYWYRQSLGQGLEFLIYFQGNSAPDKSGLPSDRFSAERTGGSVSTLTIQRTQQEDSAVYLCASSLTTSGNTIYFGEGSWLTVV.

This clone was seen only a few times. Other DNA sequences in this specimen translate into the identical CDR3. V gene TRBV6-5 combines with J gene TRBJ1-6; 9 bases fit TRBD1. Germline CDR1 is MNHEY and CDR2 is SVGAGI. CDR3 size: 14 residues. J gave up 6 bases and V 6 bases, and 3 bases lay outside the gene matches. Here the CDR3 reads CASSRGQGNSPLHF. DNA of the CDR3: TGTGCCAGCAGCCGGGGACAGGGTAATTCACCCCTCCACTTT.

The genes are TRBV30 and TRBJ1-1, with 9 bases that match TRBD1. Trimming took 2 bases from V and 4 from J; bases not matched to a gene: 17. This CDR3 is 18 amino acids long. Germline CDR1 is GTSNPN and CDR2 is SVGIG (reference sequence). This CDR3 reads CAWSLRTGDFLLGTEAFF. The CDR3 nucleotides are TGTGCCTGGAGTCTACGGACAGGGGATTTCTTGCTGGGCACTGAAGCTTTCTTT.

This clone was seen only a few times. The V and J genes are TRBV4-1 and TRBJ2-2; TRBD2 matches 12 bases. The junction had 8 bases not matched to a gene; V was cut back by 1 base and J by 5 bases. Germline-derived CDR1 and CDR2 are MGHRA and YSYEKL. The CDR3 contains 18 residues. CDR3 protein: CASSQAPGLAGSTGELFF. The CDR3 DNA follows: TGCGCCAGCAGCCAAGCACCCGGACTAGCGGGGAGTACCGGGGAGCTGTTTTTT.